These T cell receptor beta chains were read from a single sample in a study of beta chain features in type 1 diabetes. Clones were read by immunoSEQ multiplex PCR, and TCRdb kept only the in-frame ones, dropping some. The table has roughly 250,000 clones, roughly 22% seen once. The specimen sequenced was naive CD4+ T cells from blood. The receptors derive from a woman aged 40 to 49 with type 1 diabetes. Each CDR3 is given with its conserved first and last residue.

v_gene: TRBV29-1
len: 13
j_gene: TRBJ1-1
CDR3aa: CSVERLLNTEAFF

v_gene: TRBV5-1
len: 16
j_gene: TRBJ2-3
CDR3aa: CASGETSGSRTDTQYF

v_gene: TRBV11-1
len: 16
j_gene: TRBJ2-5
CDR3aa: CASSPRSAGGGETQYF

v_gene: TRBV7-3
len: 13
j_gene: TRBJ1-2
CDR3aa: CASSLPGDYGYTF

v_gene: TRBV19
len: 12
j_gene: TRBJ1-2
CDR3aa: CASTQDRIGYTF

v_gene: TRBV5-4
len: 14
j_gene: TRBJ1-2
CDR3aa: CASQAGTVDYGYTF

v_gene: TRBV28
len: 15
j_gene: TRBJ1-2
CDR3aa: CASSLVAPANYGYTF

v_gene: TRBV4-2
len: 14
j_gene: TRBJ1-5
CDR3aa: CASSQEQANQPQHF

v_gene: TRBV11-1
len: 15
j_gene: TRBJ2-3
CDR3aa: CASSFNRGVTDTQYF

v_gene: TRBV4-1
len: 18
j_gene: TRBJ2-7
CDR3aa: CASSQEGQGVPSSYEQYF

v_gene: TRBV7-6
len: 16
j_gene: TRBJ2-1
CDR3aa: CASSFGSSGRVNEQFF

v_gene: TRBV6-5
len: 15
j_gene: TRBJ2-5
CDR3aa: CASSYSRVDKETQYF

v_gene: TRBV29-1
len: 13
j_gene: TRBJ2-4
CDR3aa: CSAKQGTKNIQYF

v_gene: TRBV30
len: 12
j_gene: TRBJ1-2
CDR3aa: CASPQGGYGYTF